A single sample is the source of the 30 T cell receptor beta chains below, sequenced in a study of CD8 T cells in ankylosing spondylitis. TCRdb passed the 5' RACE reads through MiXCR, listing each CDR3 protein once. The sample has under 150,000 distinct CDR3 sequences, around 9% seen once. Material for sequencing was blood, either unsorted or a sorted T cell fraction (not recorded which). These TCRs come from a male donor with ankylosing spondylitis or in good health (not recorded which).

Many counts were recorded for this clonotype. The chain joins TRBV12-3 or TRBV12-4 to TRBJ2-2; TRBD2 matches at 12 bases. The V gene end was trimmed by 6 bases and the J gene end by 8 bases; junction bases not matched to a gene: 10. This CDR3 has 16 amino acids. CDR3 region: CASSNSGLAGGGELFF. In nucleotides, the CDR3 is TGTGCCAGCAGCAATTCGGGACTAGCGGGCGGTGGGGAGCTGTTTTTT.

This clonotype was detected ten times or more. The J gene is TRBJ2-3, the V gene TRBV3-1; 8 bases align to TRBD2. The J segment lost 5 bases and the V segment lost 3 bases, leaving 10 bases of the junction unmatched. The CDR3 runs 16 residues. CDR1 is LGHDT and CDR2 is YNNKEL in the germline V gene (reference sequence). The CDR3 nucleotides read TGTGCCAGCAGCCATTCAGGTGGGCTAGCGGGAGATACGCAGTATTTT. It translates to CASSHSGGLAGDTQYF.

This clonotype came up many times. The V call is TRBV28, the J call TRBJ2-5; no definite D call. Germline values: CDR1 MDHEN, CDR2 SYDVKM. The CDR3 consists of 14 residues. V was cut by 5 bases and J by 5 bases, with 15 bases left in between. CDR3 sequence (DNA): TGTGCCAGCAGTCCCGAATACCCGGCGGAGACCCAGTACTTC. Protein: CASSPEYPAETQYF.

With regard to this clonotype: This may arise from a read error, as a much more abundant clone is one base away. The J gene is TRBJ2-1, the V gene TRBV13; 9 nucleotides align to TRBD1. CDR1 and CDR2 from the germline V gene are PRHDT and FYEKMQ (reference sequence). V was pared by 4 bases and J by 0 bases, with 7 bases of the junction left unmatched. The CDR3 loop spans 17 amino acids. The CDR3 loop is CASSSRQGGPSYNEQFF. DNA of the CDR3: TGTGCCAGCAGCTCAAGACAGGGGGGACCCTCCTACAATGAGCAGTTCTTC. The full variable domain, with the rest looked up from reference TRBV13 and TRBJ2-1, is AAGVIQSPRHLIKEKRETATLKCYPIPRHDTVYWYQQGPGQDPQFLISFYEKMQSDKGSIPDRFSAQQFSDYHSELNMSSLELGDSALYFCASSSRQGGPSYNEQFFGPGTRLTVL.

This chain connects TRBV7-2 to TRBJ2-7; 11 nucleotides match TRBD2. The CDR3 extends over 15 amino acids. V shed 4 bases, J shed 6 bases, and the junction held 8 bases outside the gene matches. Germline V gene sequence: CDR1 SGHTA, CDR2 FQGNSA. The CDR3 DNA reads as TGTGCCAGCAGCTCAATTTTAGCGGGAGGGGGCGAGCAGTACTTC. As protein: CASSSILAGGGEQYF.

This chain joins TRBV14 and TRBJ2-7; D is unclear. CDR1 and CDR2 (germline): SGHDN, FVKESK. The V and J ends lost 3 bases and 4 bases respectively, with 10 bases between them. The CDR3 spans 13 residues. CDR3 loop: CASSQLSKYEQYF. In DNA form, the CDR3 reads TGTGCCAGCAGCCAGCTATCAAAATACGAGCAGTACTTC.

This clonotype was observed many times. The chain couples TRBV5-1 to TRBJ2-7, with 7 positions matching TRBD1. This CDR3 is 15 amino acids long. CDR1 and CDR2 from the germline V gene are SGHRS and YFSETQ. Trimming removed 4 bases from V and 1 base from J; junction bases left unmatched: 8. CDR3 nucleotides: TGCGCCAGCAGCCCCGGACAGGCGTCGTCCTACGAGCAGTACTTC. Amino acids: CASSPGQASSYEQYF.

This clonotype was recorded at least ten times. The V call is TRBV20-1, the J call TRBJ2-1; TRBD2 matches 8 bases. V was pared by 0 bases and J by 6 bases, with 4 bases of the junction left unmatched. CDR1 and CDR2 (germline): DFQATT, SNEGSKA (reference sequence). This CDR3 contains 14 residues. Here the CDR3 DNA reads TGCAGTGCTAGAGATCCAGCGGGAGTCAATGAGCAGTTCTTC. It translates to CSARDPAGVNEQFF.

This clonotype was recorded many times. The chain couples TRBV3-1 to TRBJ2-7, with TRBD2 identical over 9 bases. The V gene end was trimmed by 4 bases and the J gene end by 3 bases; junction bases not matched to a gene: 10. There are 16 residues in the CDR3. The germline V gene encodes CDR1 LGHDT and CDR2 YNNKEL (reference sequence). The CDR3 region is CASSRSFSGRGYEQYF. As DNA, the CDR3 is TGTGCCAGCAGCCGATCATTTAGCGGGAGAGGCTACGAGCAGTACTTC.

This clonotype was observed many times. V and J are TRBV28 and TRBJ2-3; D possibly uses TRBD1 or TRBD2 (5 bases each). The V gene lost 4 bases and the J gene lost 9 bases, with 17 bases spanning the gap. CDR1 and CDR2 (germline): MDHEN, SYDVKM. This CDR3 has 14 residues. This chain's CDR3 is CASSSRGVGKTQYF. The CDR3 nucleotides are TGTGCCAGCAGTTCCCGAGGGGTCGGGAAGACGCAGTATTTT.

This clonotype was picked up many times. This chain joins TRBV20-1 and TRBJ2-3; D may match TRBD1 or TRBD2 (5 bases each). The CDR3 runs to 17 residues. Trimming removed 6 bases from V and 6 bases from J, with 28 bases in between. Germline V gene data show CDR1 as DFQATT and CDR2 as SNEGSKA (reference sequence). CDR3 coding DNA: TGCAGTGCCCTAAAAGGGGCGTTCGAGGGACCCGGGGATACGCAGTATTTT. Encoded protein: CSALKGAFEGPGDTQYF.

This clonotype was counted ten times or more. Germline and junction disagree at one end, which may indicate a read error. This rearrangement joins TRBV29-1 to TRBJ2-1; a weak D match, TRBD2 (7 bases). Germline lookup yields CDR1 SQVTM and CDR2 ANQGSEA. This CDR3 is built from 12 residues. CDR3 bases: TGCAGCTTTGAAGGGGGGGGCAATGAGCAGTTCTTC. Amino acid sequence: CSFEGGGNEQFF.

This clonotype was detected many times. V is TRBV28 and J is TRBJ1-3; D remains ambiguous. Trimming removed 6 bases from V and 15 bases from J, with 15 bases in between. The CDR3 contains 11 residues. Germline V gives CDR1 MDHEN, CDR2 SYDVKM. The CDR3 reads CASSVARQRYF. DNA for the CDR3: TGTGCCAGCAGCGTCGCGCGGCAGCGATATTTT.

Ten or more counts support this clonotype. The rearrangement uses TRBV7-2 and TRBJ2-7; the D is unclear. The CDR3 covers 13 residues. Trimming removed 1 base at V and 4 bases at J, with 8 bases between. The germline CDR1 and CDR2 sequences are SGHTA and FQGNSA. The CDR3 nucleotides are TGTGCCAGCAGCTTAGAGGCGCCGTACGAGCAGTACTTC. Translated: CASSLEAPYEQYF.

V is TRBV27 and J is TRBJ2-1; 7 positions match TRBD2. CDR1 is MNHEY and CDR2 is SMNVEV in the germline V gene (reference sequence). V lost 8 bases to trimming and J lost 4 bases; unmatched junction nucleotides: 17. This CDR3 is built from 17 residues. DNA for the CDR3: TGTGCCAGCCTCAGTCTCCCTAGCGGTGGAAAGTACAATGAGCAGTTCTTC. This encodes CASLSLPSGGKYNEQFF.

Ten or more counts support this clonotype. V gene TRBV20-1 combines with J gene TRBJ2-3, with a weak D call TRBD1 (6 bases). The germline CDR1 and CDR2 sequences are DFQATT and SNEGSKA (reference sequence). Deletions cut 4 bases from V and 2 bases from J, with 19 bases between. The CDR3 runs to 16 residues. Here the CDR3 DNA reads TGCAGTGCTAACCACCCAACGGACAGTAACACAGATACGCAGTATTTT. Translating gives CSANHPTDSNTDTQYF.

This clonotype has a count of ten or more. The rearrangement links TRBV2 to TRBJ2-5, with a possible D match to TRBD1 (6 bases). Deletions cut 3 bases from V and 6 bases from J, with 14 bases between. The germline CDR1 and CDR2 sequences are SNHLY and FYNNEI. This CDR3 comprises 14 residues. CDR3 loop: CASSDTGLIKTQYF. The CDR3 DNA reads TGTGCCAGCAGTGACACAGGGTTAATCAAGACCCAGTACTTC.

The chain recombines TRBV7-9 with TRBJ2-2; D may be TRBD1 (6 bases). Per the germline V gene, CDR1 is SEHNR and CDR2 is FQNEAQ (reference sequence). The CDR3 contains 16 residues. V was clipped by 5 bases and J by 4 bases, with 17 bases between them. The DNA of the CDR3 is TGTGCCAGCAGCCCCGGGGACAAACGGTCCACCGGGGAGCTGTTTTTT. Translated, it gives CASSPGDKRSTGELFF. Looking up the rest from reference TRBV7-9 and TRBJ2-2 gives the full variable domain: DTGVSQNPRHKITKRGQNVTFRCDPISEHNRLYWYRQTLGQGPEFLTYFQNEAQLEKSRLLSDRFSAERPKGSFSTLEIQRTEQGDSAMYLCASSPGDKRSTGELFFGEGSRLTVL.

This clonotype has a count of ten or more. V is TRBV7-2 and J is TRBJ1-5; tentatively, D is TRBD1 (6 bases). Trimming left V 4 bases short and J 5 bases short, with 15 bases between. The CDR3 runs 15 residues. CDR1 and CDR2 (germline): SGHTA, FQGNSA. The CDR3 coding sequence is TGTGCCAGCAGCTGGCGAGGACAGCCAGATCAGCCCCAGCATTTT. Amino acid sequence: CASSWRGQPDQPQHF.

This chain links TRBV7-2 with TRBJ2-7, with 11 bases matching TRBD1. The germline CDR1 and CDR2 sequences are SGHTA and FQGNSA. The CDR3 length is 15 residues. The V and J ends lost 5 bases and 3 bases, in that order; junction bases with no gene match: 6. CDR3 sequence (DNA): TGTGCCAGCAGCCCAGGACAGGGGGCATTCTACGAGCAGTACTTC. The encoded protein is CASSPGQGAFYEQYF.

This clonotype appeared many times. Mismatch with germline at one junction end may stem from a read error. The CDR3 coding sequence is TGCAGTGCTACCACCGGGACTAGCGGGATGGAGGCGAACTTC. Translated: CSATTGTSGMEANF. The chain recombines TRBV20-1 with TRBJ2-4, with 13 positions matching TRBD2. Germline CDR1 and CDR2: DFQATT and SNEGSKA (reference sequence). The CDR3 spans 14 residues.

This clonotype was observed at least ten times. As DNA, the CDR3 is TGCGCCAGCAGCCCCTCTTCATCAGTAGCCAAAAACATTCAGTACTTC. It specifies CASSPSSSVAKNIQYF. The J gene is TRBJ2-4, the V gene TRBV5-1; D is ambiguous. Germline V gives CDR1 SGHRS, CDR2 YFSETQ. CDR3 length equals 16 residues. V dropped 4 bases and J dropped 0 bases, with 14 bases sitting between them.

This clonotype was recorded a few times. J is TRBJ1-2 and V is TRBV4-3; the match to TRBD1 covers 9 bases. Looked up from germline, CDR1 is LGHNA and CDR2 is YSLEER. This CDR3 has 16 amino acids. With V trimmed by 0 bases and J by 4 bases, 6 bases remained unmatched. CDR3 amino acids: CASSQELGDRVYGYTF. In nucleotides, the CDR3 is TGCGCCAGCAGCCAAGAGCTCGGGGACAGGGTCTATGGCTACACCTTC.

This clonotype came up a few times. This rearrangement joins TRBV7-2 to TRBJ2-7; a possible D gene is TRBD1 (5 bases). This CDR3 is 15 amino acids long. Trimming removed 5 bases from V and 2 bases from J, with 16 bases in between. Germline assignment: CDR1 SGHTA and CDR2 FQGNSA. CDR3 sequence: CASSQGGVATYEQYF. For the CDR3, the DNA is TGTGCCAGCAGCCAGGGTGGGGTAGCCACCTACGAGCAGTACTTC.

This clonotype was counted ten times or more. The rearrangement joins TRBV7-2 to TRBJ2-1; TRBD2 might be the D (6 bases). The CDR3 contains 14 residues. CDR1 is SGHTA, CDR2 FQGNSA, per germline. V was shortened by 4 bases and J by 5 bases, with 12 bases between the two germline ends. CDR3 loop: CASSSPRGNNEQFF. The DNA for the CDR3 is TGTGCCAGCAGCTCACCTCGGGGGAACAATGAGCAGTTCTTC.

This clonotype was counted many times. The CDR3 nucleotides are TGTGCCAGCAGTTACCGGGATACCGGGGAGCTGTTTTTT. Amino acid sequence: CASSYRDTGELFF. The chain uses TRBV6-2 or TRBV6-3 and TRBJ2-2; possibly TRBD2 for D (5 bases). The CDR3 is 13 residues long. Germline CDR1 MNHEY, CDR2 SVGEGT. V lost 2 bases, J lost 5 bases, and 6 bases lay in between.

The chain has TRBV11-1 and TRBJ2-1; 8 positions match TRBD1. V shed 5 bases, J shed 6 bases, and the junction held 9 bases outside the gene matches. Germline V gene sequence: CDR1 SGHAT, CDR2 FQDESV (reference sequence). The CDR3 is made up of 15 amino acids. CDR3 DNA sequence: TGTGCCAGCAGCGCCAGACAGGGGCGGTTCAATGAGCAGTTCTTC. It encodes CASSARQGRFNEQFF.

This clonotype was found many times. The V gene is TRBV6-2 or TRBV6-3, the J gene TRBJ2-5; D gene ambiguous. With 4 bases removed from V and 4 bases from J, the gap between germline ends came to 10 bases. This CDR3 region has 13 residues. CDR1 MNHEY and CDR2 SVGEGT come from the germline V gene. CDR3 in DNA: TGTGCCAGCAGTTCCACTTATGTAGAGACCCAGTACTTC. It translates to CASSSTYVETQYF.

This clonotype was picked up many times. The chain recombines TRBV29-1 with TRBJ2-7, with TRBD2 matching over 9 bases. The CDR3 runs 13 residues. Germline CDR1 and CDR2: SQVTM and ANQGSEA. Trimming cost V 4 bases and J 1 base; bases outside gene matches: 2. Here the CDR3 DNA reads TGCAGCGTTGGACTAGCGGTTTCCTACGAGCAGTACTTC. This sequence encodes CSVGLAVSYEQYF.

This clonotype was recorded at least ten times. The V gene is TRBV12-3 or TRBV12-4, the J gene TRBJ2-7; D may correspond to TRBD1 or TRBD2 (5 bases each). Trimming removed 0 bases at V and 0 bases at J, with 12 bases between. The CDR3 is 16 residues long. The CDR3 DNA reads as TGTGCCAGCAGTTTAGCCGAGGGGAGCGCCTCCTACGAGCAGTACTTC. It codes for CASSLAEGSASYEQYF.